This entry lists 3 T cell receptor beta chains sequenced from one sample in a study of blood T cell repertoires in COVID-19. The data were produced by immunoSEQ multiplex PCR, yet TCRdb's version contains in-frame clones alone and is incomplete. The sample has approximately 59,000 clones, roughly four fifths seen once. Material for sequencing was peripheral blood. These receptors were obtained from a woman aged 80 or over with acute or convalescent COVID-19.

This clone turned up a few times. The chain carries TRBV18 and TRBJ1-1; D gene ambiguous. Looked up from germline, CDR1 is KGHSH and CDR2 is LQKENI. The CDR3 covers 11 residues. Trimming removed 4 bases from V and 11 bases from J, with 11 bases in between. The CDR3: CASSLTREAFF. The CDR3 nucleotides read TGTGCCAGCTCACTAACCCGCGAGGCTTTCTTT.

This chain connects TRBV4-1 to TRBJ2-7, with TRBD2 matching 8 bases. Germline V gene data show CDR1 as MGHRA and CDR2 as YSYEKL. V was clipped by 4 bases and J by 2 bases; unmatched bases: 10. This CDR3 is 16 amino acids long. In nucleotides, the CDR3 is TGCGCCAGCAGCCTAGCCTTCGGGGGGGTGGCCTACGAGCAGTACTTC. Its protein product is CASSLAFGGVAYEQYF.

V gene TRBV5-1 combines with J gene TRBJ2-7, with D perhaps matching TRBD2 (6 bases). CDR1 is SGHRS and CDR2 is YFSETQ in the germline V gene. V shed 2 bases and J shed 3 bases, with 12 bases lying between them. The CDR3 runs 14 residues. The CDR3 protein is CASSLRGNNYEQYF. Written as DNA, the CDR3 is TGCGCCAGCAGCTTACGGGGGAACAACTACGAGCAGTACTTC.